This T cell receptor beta chain derives from a study of OX40 agonist ivuxolimab in advanced cancers. Some clones are missing from TCRdb's copy, which holds only in-frame ones; the method was immunoSEQ multiplex PCR. The sample has some 74,000 clones, around 85% seen once. Blood samples were obtained at baseline, cycle 4 day 1, and cycle 7 day 1. Turning to this clone: What it recognizes is unknown.

Study-level findings and limits: It was also the case that some nonresponders had low normalized T-cell clonal expansion. Both blood CD4+ and CD8+ T cells showed clonal growth by week 6 at 0.1 to 3.0 mg/kg.

The V gene end was trimmed by 0 bases and the J gene end by 1 base; junction bases not matched to a gene: 7. The CDR3 has 18 residues. Germline loops: CDR1 SGHNT, CDR2 YENEEA. The clonotype was recovered from an adult with an advanced solid tumor such as melanoma, head and neck, liver or kidney cancer. The chain has TRBV11-3 and TRBJ2-1; 9 bases agree with TRBD1. Sequencing was performed on CD4+ or CD8+ T cells sorted from blood, taken in a trial of the OX40 agonist ivuxolimab. In DNA, the CDR3 is TGTGCCAGCAGCTTAGAGGGAACAGGACAGGGGTCCTACAATGAGCAGTTCTTC. Its protein is CASSLEGTGQGSYNEQFF. Filled out from reference TRBV11-3 and TRBJ2-1, the complete variable domain reads EAGVVQSPRYKIIEKKQPVAFWCNPISGHNTLYWYLQNLGQGPELLIRYENEEAVDDSQLPKDRFSAERLKGVDSTLKIQPAELGDSAVYLCASSLEGTGQGSYNEQFFGPGTRLTVL.